The sequence of this T cell receptor beta chain was determined in a study of blood T cell repertoires in COVID-19. As for the study in general: Samples representing acute and convalescent COVID-19 were sourced from the United States, Italy and Spain. PBMCs, B-cell-depleted T cells, or T cells were the source of the cDNA or gDNA that made up the material.

V lost 1 base and J 7 bases, leaving 14 bases between the germline ends. This CDR3 has 14 residues. Germline CDR1 SGHRS, CDR2 YFSETQ. Original analysis: Estimation of nucleated cell counts was performed using reference gene primer amplification. Here immunoSEQ multiplex PCR was the method, and the copy in TCRdb shows in-frame clones only, minus some. The V and J calls and clone size were taken over from that table, and D and trimming were inferred from the DNA. The sample includes under 250,000 clones, about 86% of them seen just once. V gene TRBV5-1 combines with J gene TRBJ2-5, with D uncertain. The sequencing sample was made of peripheral blood. This receptor was taken from a man between 60 and 75 years old with acute or convalescent COVID-19. The CDR3 nucleotides are TGCGCCAGCAGCTTGACCCAAAACTCCCGGACCCAGTACTTC. It encodes CASSLTQNSRTQYF.